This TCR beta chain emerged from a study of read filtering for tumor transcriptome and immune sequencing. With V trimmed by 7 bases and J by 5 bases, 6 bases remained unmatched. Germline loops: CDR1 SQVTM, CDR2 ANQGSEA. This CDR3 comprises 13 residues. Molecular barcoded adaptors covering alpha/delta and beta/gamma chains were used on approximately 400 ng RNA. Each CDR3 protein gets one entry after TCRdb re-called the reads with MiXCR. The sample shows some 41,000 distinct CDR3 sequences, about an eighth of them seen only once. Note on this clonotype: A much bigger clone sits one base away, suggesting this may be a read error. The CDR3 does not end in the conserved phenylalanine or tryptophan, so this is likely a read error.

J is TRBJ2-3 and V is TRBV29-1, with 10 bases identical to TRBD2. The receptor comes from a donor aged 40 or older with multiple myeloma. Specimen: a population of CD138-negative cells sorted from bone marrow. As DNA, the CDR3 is TGCAGCGAAATGAGCGGGGGGGTAGATACGCAGTATCTT. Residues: CSEMSGGVDTQYL.